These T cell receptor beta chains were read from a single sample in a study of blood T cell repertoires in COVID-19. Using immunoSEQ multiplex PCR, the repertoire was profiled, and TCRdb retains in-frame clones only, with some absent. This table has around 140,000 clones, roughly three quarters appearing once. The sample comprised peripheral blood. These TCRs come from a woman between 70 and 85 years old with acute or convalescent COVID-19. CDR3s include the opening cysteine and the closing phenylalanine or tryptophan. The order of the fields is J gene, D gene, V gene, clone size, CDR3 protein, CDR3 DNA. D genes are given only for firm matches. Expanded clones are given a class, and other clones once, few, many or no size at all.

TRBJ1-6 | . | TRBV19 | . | CASSTDKNNSPLHF | TGTGCCAGTAGTACCGACAAAAATAATTCACCCCTCCACTTT
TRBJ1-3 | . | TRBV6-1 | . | CASSEGGNQRRSGNTIYF | TGTGCCAGCAGTGAAGGAGGGAATCAACGGCGCTCTGGAAACACCATATATTTT
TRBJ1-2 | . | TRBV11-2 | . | CASSLEAGYGYTF | TGTGCCAGCAGCTTAGAGGCGGGGTATGGCTACACCTTC
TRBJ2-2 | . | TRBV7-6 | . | CASSFSRTGELFF | TGTGCCAGCAGCTTCTCTAGAACCGGGGAGCTGTTTTTT
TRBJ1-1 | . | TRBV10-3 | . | CAIAGTSNTEAFF | TGTGCCATTGCCGGGACTTCGAACACTGAAGCTTTCTTT
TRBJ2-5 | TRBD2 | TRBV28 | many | CASKWAGGPETQYF | TGTGCCAGCAAATGGGCGGGGGGGCCTGAGACCCAGTACTTC
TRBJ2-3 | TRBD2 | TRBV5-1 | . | CASSRTSSGTSTDTQYF | TGCGCCAGCAGCCGAACATCTAGCGGGACTAGCACAGATACGCAGTATTTT
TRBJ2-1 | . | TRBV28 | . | CASSLGSQGSFRGQFF | TGTGCCAGCAGTTTAGGATCTCAGGGGAGTTTCAGGGGGCAGTTCTTC
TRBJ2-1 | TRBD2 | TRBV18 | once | CASSKETLAAPYNEQFF | TGTGCCAGCTCCAAGGAAACGCTAGCGGCGCCCTACAATGAGCAGTTCTTC
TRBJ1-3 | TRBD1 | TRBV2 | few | CASSVNRGSGNTIYF | TGTGCCAGCAGTGTAAACAGGGGAAGCGGAAACACCATATATTTT
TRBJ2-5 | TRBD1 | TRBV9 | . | CASSKRQGVGQETQYF | TGTGCCAGCAGCAAGAGGCAGGGGGTAGGACAAGAGACCCAGTACTTC
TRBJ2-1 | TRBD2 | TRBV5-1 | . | CASSTGLAGGNDNEQFF | TGCGCCAGCAGCACGGGACTAGCGGGAGGGAACGACAATGAGCAGTTCTTC
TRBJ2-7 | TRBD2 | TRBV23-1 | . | CASSSSSGRASYEQYF | TGCGCCAGCAGTTCTTCAAGCGGGAGGGCCTCCTACGAGCAGTACTTC
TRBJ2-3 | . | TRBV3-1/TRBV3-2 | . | CASRQGGGTDTQYF | TGTGCCAGCAGGCAGGGAGGTGGGACAGATACGCAGTATTTT
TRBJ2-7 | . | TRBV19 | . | CASSKGQIYEQYF | TGTGCCAGTAGCAAGGGGCAGATCTACGAGCAGTACTTC
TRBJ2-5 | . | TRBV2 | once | CASSEGQGTQYF | TGTGCCAGCAGTGAGGGCCAAGGGACCCAGTACTTC
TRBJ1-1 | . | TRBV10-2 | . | CASRPSLVKGTEAFF | TGCGCCAGCCGGCCTTCGTTAGTTAAGGGGACTGAAGCTTTCTTT
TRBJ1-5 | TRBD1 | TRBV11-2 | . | CASSDTGGRDQPQHF | TGTGCCAGCAGCGATACAGGGGGAAGAGATCAGCCCCAGCATTTT
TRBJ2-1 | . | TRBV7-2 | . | CASSTGLANEQFF | TGTGCCAGCAGCACGGGACTCGCCAATGAGCAGTTCTTC
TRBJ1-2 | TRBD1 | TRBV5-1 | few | CASSPRDRGWGYTF | TGCGCCAGCAGCCCCCGGGACAGGGGATGGGGCTACACCTTC
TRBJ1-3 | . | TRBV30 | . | CAWSVGVSSGNTIYF | TGTGCCTGGAGTGTCGGGGTCAGCTCTGGAAACACCATATATTTT
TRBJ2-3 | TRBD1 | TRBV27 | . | CASSSDRAGDTQYF | TGTGCCAGCAGTTCGGACAGGGCGGGAGATACGCAGTATTTT
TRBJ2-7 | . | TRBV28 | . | CASSLVSRDFYEQYF | TGTGCCAGCAGTTTAGTTTCCAGGGATTTCTACGAGCAGTACTTC
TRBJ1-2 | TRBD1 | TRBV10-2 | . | CAVAQDRAFYGYTF | TGCGCCGTTGCACAGGACAGGGCCTTTTATGGCTACACCTTC
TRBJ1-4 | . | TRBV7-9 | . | CASRVGGGSEKLFF | TGTGCCAGCAGAGTAGGGGGAGGGAGTGAAAAACTGTTTTTT
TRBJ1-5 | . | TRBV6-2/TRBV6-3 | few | CASSYLGEANQPQHF | TGTGCCAGCAGTTACCTGGGAGAGGCCAATCAGCCCCAGCATTTT
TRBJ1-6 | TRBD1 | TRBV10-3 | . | CAISGGQGATSPLHF | TGTGCCATCAGCGGCGGACAGGGGGCGACTTCACCCCTCCACTTT
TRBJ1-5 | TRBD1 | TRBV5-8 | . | CASSWDRGNQPQHF | TGTGCCAGCAGTTGGGACAGGGGAAATCAGCCCCAGCATTTT
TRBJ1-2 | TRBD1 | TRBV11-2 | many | CASSLWTGGGYGYTF | TGTGCCAGCAGCCTCTGGACAGGGGGGGGCTATGGCTACACCTTC
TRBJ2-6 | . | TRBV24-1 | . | CATSESTTDSGANVLTF | TGTGCCACCAGTGAATCCACGACAGACTCTGGGGCCAACGTCCTGACTTTC
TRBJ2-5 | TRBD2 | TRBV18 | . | CASSLASGQETQYF | TGTGCCAGCTCCCTGGCTAGCGGTCAAGAGACCCAGTACTTC
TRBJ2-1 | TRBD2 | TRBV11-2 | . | CASSLGGSYNEQFF | TGTGCCAGCAGCCTCGGGGGGTCCTACAATGAGCAGTTCTTC
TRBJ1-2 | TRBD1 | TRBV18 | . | CASSPDRGKGGYTF | TGTGCCAGCTCACCAGACAGGGGCAAGGGTGGCTACACCTTC
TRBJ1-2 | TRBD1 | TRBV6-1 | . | CASSEAMGQGFYGYTF | TGTGCCAGCAGTGAAGCGATGGGACAGGGCTTCTATGGCTACACCTTC
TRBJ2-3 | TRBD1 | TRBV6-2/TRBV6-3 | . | CASSYRGQAHTDTQYF | TGTGCCAGCAGTTACCGTGGACAGGCCCACACAGATACGCAGTATTTT
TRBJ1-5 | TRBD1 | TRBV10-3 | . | CAISTGVNSNQPQHF | TGTGCCATCAGTACAGGGGTGAATAGCAATCAGCCCCAGCATTTT
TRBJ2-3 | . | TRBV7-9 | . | CASSLGDSGDTQYF | TGTGCCAGCAGCTTGGGGGACTCCGGAGATACGCAGTATTTT
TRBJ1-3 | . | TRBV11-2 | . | CASSLGEAGRNSGNTIYF | TGTGCCAGCAGCTTAGGCGAGGCCGGGAGGAACTCTGGAAACACCATATATTTT
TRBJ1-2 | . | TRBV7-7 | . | CASSLRGHGPGYGYTF | TGTGCTAGCAGCTTAAGGGGACACGGTCCGGGCTATGGCTACACCTTC
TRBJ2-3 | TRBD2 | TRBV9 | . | CASSVSGSTDTQYF | TGTGCCAGCAGCGTTAGCGGGAGCACAGATACGCAGTATTTT